This entry describes one T cell receptor (beta chain). The entry originates in a study of control samples from healthy donors and cancer patients. Sequencing was performed with immunoSEQ multiplex PCR; in TCRdb, only in-frame clones are kept and a portion is missing. The sample gives roughly 190,000 clones, roughly 89% of which show up once; approximately 1.5% is in the top ten. This CDR3 comprises 13 residues. V lost 7 bases to trimming and J lost 6 bases, with 15 bases between them. The germline CDR1 and CDR2 sequences are MNHEY and SMNVEV (reference sequence). The receptor's source is a woman aged 25 to 39 in good health. The chain has TRBV27 and TRBJ1-2; D remains ambiguous. The sample taken for sequencing was blood. The CDR3 DNA reads as TGTGCCAGCAAACGAGGAGGGCGGGATGGCTACACCTTC. Its translation is CASKRGGRDGYTF.